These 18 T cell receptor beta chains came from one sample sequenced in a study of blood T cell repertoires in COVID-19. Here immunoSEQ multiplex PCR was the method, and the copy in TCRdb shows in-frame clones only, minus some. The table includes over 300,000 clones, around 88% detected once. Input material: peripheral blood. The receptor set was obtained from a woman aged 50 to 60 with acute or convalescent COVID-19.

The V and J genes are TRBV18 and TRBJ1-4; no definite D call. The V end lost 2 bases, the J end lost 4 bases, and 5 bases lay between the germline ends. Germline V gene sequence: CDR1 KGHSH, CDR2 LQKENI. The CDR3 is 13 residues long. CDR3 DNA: TGTGCCAGCTCACCATACAGTAATGAAAAACTGTTTTTT. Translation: CASSPYSNEKLFF.

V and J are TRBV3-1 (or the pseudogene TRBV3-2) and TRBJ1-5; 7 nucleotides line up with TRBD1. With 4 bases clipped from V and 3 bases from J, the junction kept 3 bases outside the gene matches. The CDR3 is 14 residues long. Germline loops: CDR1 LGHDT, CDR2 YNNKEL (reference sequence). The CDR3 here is CASSRQGTNQPQHF. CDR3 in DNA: TGTGCCAGCAGCCGACAGGGTACCAATCAGCCCCAGCATTTT.

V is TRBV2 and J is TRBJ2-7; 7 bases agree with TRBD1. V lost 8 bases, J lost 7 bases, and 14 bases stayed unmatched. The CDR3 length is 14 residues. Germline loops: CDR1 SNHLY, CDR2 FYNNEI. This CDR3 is CASLWNRGSGEQYV. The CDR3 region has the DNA TGTGCCAGCTTATGGAACAGGGGATCGGGGGAGCAGTACGTC.

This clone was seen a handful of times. CDR3 residues: CASSLEREGVNTEAFF. The DNA for the CDR3 is TGTGCCAGCAGCTTGGAGAGGGAGGGCGTGAACACTGAAGCTTTCTTT. This rearrangement joins TRBV5-6 to TRBJ1-1; D uncertain. V lost 0 bases to trimming and J lost 0 bases, with 12 bases between them. CDR1 SGHDT and CDR2 YYEEEE come from the germline V gene. This CDR3 region has 16 residues. The whole variable domain, remainder taken from reference TRBV5-6 and TRBJ1-1, is DAGVTQSPTHLIKTRGQQVTLRCSPKSGHDTVSWYQQALGQGPQFIFQYYEEEERQRGNFPDRFSGHQFPNYSSELNVNALLLGDSALYLCASSLEREGVNTEAFFGQGTRLTVV.

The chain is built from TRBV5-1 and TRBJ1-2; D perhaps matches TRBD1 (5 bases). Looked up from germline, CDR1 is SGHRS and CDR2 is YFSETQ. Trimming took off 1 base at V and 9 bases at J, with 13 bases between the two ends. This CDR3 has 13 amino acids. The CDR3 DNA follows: TGCGCCAGCAGCTTGTATTTGGGGGGTAGCTACACCTTC. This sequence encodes CASSLYLGGSYTF.

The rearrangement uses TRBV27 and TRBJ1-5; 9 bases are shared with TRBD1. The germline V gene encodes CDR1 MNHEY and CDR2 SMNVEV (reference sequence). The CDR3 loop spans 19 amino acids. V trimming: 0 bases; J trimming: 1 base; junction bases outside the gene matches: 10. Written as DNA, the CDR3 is TGTGCCAGCAGTTTATCGCCCGGGACAGGGAAGAGGAGCAATCAGCCCCAGCATTTT. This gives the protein CASSLSPGTGKRSNQPQHF.

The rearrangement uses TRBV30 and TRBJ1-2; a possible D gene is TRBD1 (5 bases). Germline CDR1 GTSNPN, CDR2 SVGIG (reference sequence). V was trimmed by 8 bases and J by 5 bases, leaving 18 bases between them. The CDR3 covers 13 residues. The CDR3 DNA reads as TGTGCCCGACTCGCACAGGCTAGTTATGGCTACACCTTC. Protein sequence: CARLAQASYGYTF.

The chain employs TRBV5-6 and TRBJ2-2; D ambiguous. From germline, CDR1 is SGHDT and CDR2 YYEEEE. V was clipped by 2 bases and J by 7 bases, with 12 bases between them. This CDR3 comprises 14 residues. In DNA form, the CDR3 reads TGTGCCAGCAGCTTTGCCCCAGGCGTCGGGGAGCTGTTTTTT. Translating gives CASSFAPGVGELFF.

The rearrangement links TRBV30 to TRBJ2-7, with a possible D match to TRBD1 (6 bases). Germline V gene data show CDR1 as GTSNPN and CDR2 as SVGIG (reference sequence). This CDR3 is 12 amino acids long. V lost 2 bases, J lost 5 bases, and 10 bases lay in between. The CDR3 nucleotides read TGTGCCTGGAGTATACAGGGCCACGAGCAGTACTTC. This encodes CAWSIQGHEQYF.

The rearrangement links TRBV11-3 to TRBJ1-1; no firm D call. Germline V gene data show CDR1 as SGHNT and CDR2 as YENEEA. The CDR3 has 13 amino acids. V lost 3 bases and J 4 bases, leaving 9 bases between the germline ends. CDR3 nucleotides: TGTGCCAGCAGCTTCCAGGTAGGCACTGAAGCTTTCTTT. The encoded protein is CASSFQVGTEAFF.

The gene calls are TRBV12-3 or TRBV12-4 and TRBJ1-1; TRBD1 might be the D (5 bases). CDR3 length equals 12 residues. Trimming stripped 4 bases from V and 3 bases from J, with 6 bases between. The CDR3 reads CASSWGDTEAFF. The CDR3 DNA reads TGTGCCAGCAGTTGGGGGGACACTGAAGCTTTCTTT.

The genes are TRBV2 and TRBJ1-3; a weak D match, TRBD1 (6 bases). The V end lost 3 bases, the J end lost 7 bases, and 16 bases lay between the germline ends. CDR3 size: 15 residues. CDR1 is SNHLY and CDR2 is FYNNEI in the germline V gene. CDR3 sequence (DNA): TGTGCCAGCAGTGATCCAGGACAGATTTTGAACACCATATATTTT. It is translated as CASSDPGQILNTIYF.

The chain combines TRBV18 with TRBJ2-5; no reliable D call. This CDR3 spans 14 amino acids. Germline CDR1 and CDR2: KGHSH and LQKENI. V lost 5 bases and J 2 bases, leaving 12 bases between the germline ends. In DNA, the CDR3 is TGTGCCAGCTCATTCCTCACAGCACAAGAGACCCAGTACTTC. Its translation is CASSFLTAQETQYF.

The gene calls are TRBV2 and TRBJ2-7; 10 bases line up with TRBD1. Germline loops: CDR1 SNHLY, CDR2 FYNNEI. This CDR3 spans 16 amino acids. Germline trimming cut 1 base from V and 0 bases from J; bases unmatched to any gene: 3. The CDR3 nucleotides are TGTGCCAGCAGTGAAGGACAGGGGGCTCCCTCCTACGAGCAGTACTTC. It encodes CASSEGQGAPSYEQYF.

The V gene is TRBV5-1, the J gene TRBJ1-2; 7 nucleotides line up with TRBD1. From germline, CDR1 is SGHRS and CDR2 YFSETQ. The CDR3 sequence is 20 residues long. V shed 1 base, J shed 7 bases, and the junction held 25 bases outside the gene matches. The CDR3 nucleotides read TGCGCCAGCAGCTTGAGCATTGTCGCCGGGACAGCATTTGGGAGGTCTGGCTACACCTTC. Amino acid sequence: CASSLSIVAGTAFGRSGYTF. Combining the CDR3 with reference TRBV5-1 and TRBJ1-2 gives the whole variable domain KAGVTQTPRYLIKTRGQQVTLSCSPISGHRSVSWYQQTPGQGLQFLFEYFSETQRNKGNFPGRFSGRQFSNSRSEMNVSTLELGDSALYLCASSLSIVAGTAFGRSGYTFGSGTRLTVV.

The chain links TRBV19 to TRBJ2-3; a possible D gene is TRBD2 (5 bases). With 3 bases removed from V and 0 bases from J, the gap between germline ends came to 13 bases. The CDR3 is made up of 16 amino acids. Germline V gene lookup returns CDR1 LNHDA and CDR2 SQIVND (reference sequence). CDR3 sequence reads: CASSIAAVSSTDTQYF. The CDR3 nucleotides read TGTGCCAGTAGTATCGCAGCGGTGTCTAGCACAGATACGCAGTATTTT. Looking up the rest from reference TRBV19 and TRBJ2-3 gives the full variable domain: DGGITQSPKYLFRKEGQNVTLSCEQNLNHDAMYWYRQDPGQGLRLIYYSQIVNDFQKGDIAEGYSVSREKKESFPLTVTSAQKNPTAFYLCASSIAAVSSTDTQYFGPGTRLTVL.

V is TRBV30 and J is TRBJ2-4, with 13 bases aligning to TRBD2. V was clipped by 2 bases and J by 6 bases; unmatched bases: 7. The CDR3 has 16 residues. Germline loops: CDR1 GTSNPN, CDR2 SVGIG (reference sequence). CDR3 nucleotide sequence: TGTGCCTGGAGTCTCGGACTAGCGGGAGACATAAACATTCAGTACTTC. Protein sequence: CAWSLGLAGDINIQYF. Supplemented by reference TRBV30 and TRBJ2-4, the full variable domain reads SQTIHQWPATLVQPVGSPLSLECTVEGTSNPNLYWYRQAAGRGLQLLFYSVGIGQISSEVPQNLSASRPQDRQFILSSKKLLLSDSGFYLCAWSLGLAGDINIQYFGAGTRLSVL.

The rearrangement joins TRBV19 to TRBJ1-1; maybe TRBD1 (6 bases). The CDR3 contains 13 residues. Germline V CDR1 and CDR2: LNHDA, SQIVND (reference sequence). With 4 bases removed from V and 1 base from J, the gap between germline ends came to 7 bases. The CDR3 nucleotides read TGTGCCAGTAGTAGGGACAAGAACACTGAAGCTTTCTTT. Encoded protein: CASSRDKNTEAFF. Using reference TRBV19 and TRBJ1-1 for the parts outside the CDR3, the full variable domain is DGGITQSPKYLFRKEGQNVTLSCEQNLNHDAMYWYRQDPGQGLRLIYYSQIVNDFQKGDIAEGYSVSREKKESFPLTVTSAQKNPTAFYLCASSRDKNTEAFFGQGTRLTVV.